The subject of this entry is one T cell receptor (beta chain). The data originate from a study of cytomegalovirus exposure and HLA in healthy donors. PCR used 60 Vbeta primers and 13 Jbeta primers. Some clones are missing from TCRdb's copy, which holds only in-frame ones; the method was immunoSEQ multiplex PCR. The repertoire has about 93,000 clones, over 75% of them found once; the top ten carry less than 9.5%. V dropped 2 bases and J dropped 0 bases, with 5 bases sitting between them. The length of the CDR3 is 14 residues. Germline lookup yields CDR1 SGHRS and CDR2 YFSETQ. This sequence was found in a man younger than 40 in good health and CMV-seronegative. The sequenced sample was PBMCs. V and J are TRBV5-1 and TRBJ2-2; D remains unclear. CDR3 nucleotides: TGCGCCAGCAGCTTCACAGCGAACACCGGGGAGCTGTTTTTT. It codes for CASSFTANTGELFF. The whole variable domain, remainder taken from reference TRBV5-1 and TRBJ2-2, is KAGVTQTPRYLIKTRGQQVTLSCSPISGHRSVSWYQQTPGQGLQFLFEYFSETQRNKGNFPGRFSGRQFSNSRSEMNVSTLELGDSALYLCASSFTANTGELFFGEGSRLTVL.